Given below is one TCR beta chain in context. Its target is unknown. 13 Jbeta primers and 60 Vbeta primers were used for the PCR. Method: immunoSEQ multiplex PCR; TCRdb's copy keeps in-frame clones and lacks some. Among some 140,000 clones, roughly 70% were seen once, and the ten largest hold roughly 4.5%. This entry comes from a study of cytomegalovirus exposure and HLA in healthy donors. The V gene's germline CDR1 is MNHEY and CDR2 SVGAGI. The CDR3 spans 14 residues. Trimming cost V 2 bases and J 8 bases, with 12 bases left between them. Broader study findings: It was shown in a later analysis that HLA-associated TCR beta chains were more clonally expanded than other, equally common chains. A later examination showed that TCR association rates differed by HLA locus, with DRB1 most and HLA-C fewest.

The chain carries TRBV6-5 and TRBJ1-4; D is uncertain. This clonotype originated in a man between 18 and 29 years old in good health and CMV-seropositive. Sequencing was performed on PBMCs. The CDR3 DNA follows: TGTGCCAGCAGTTACGAAGGTTTCAGGGAAAAACTGTTTTTT. Amino acids: CASSYEGFREKLFF.